This entry lists 20 T cell receptor beta chains sequenced from one sample in a study of T cell responses to AZD1222 COVID-19 vaccine. Sequencing was performed with immunoSEQ multiplex PCR; in TCRdb, only in-frame clones are kept and a portion is missing. The data show some 200,000 clones, approximately 90% seen once. The material was peripheral blood, obtained 28 days after the second AZD1222 dose. All receptors come from an adult who received the AZD1222 COVID-19 vaccine.

This clone was counted only a few times. The rearrangement uses TRBV5-1 and TRBJ2-5; 11 nucleotides agree with TRBD2. CDR1 is SGHRS, CDR2 YFSETQ, per germline. The V segment lost 4 bases and the J segment 3 bases; nucleotides outside the gene matches: 5. The CDR3 loop spans 15 amino acids. CDR3 loop: CASSGGTSGKETQYF. The CDR3 bases are TGCGCCAGCAGCGGCGGGACTAGCGGAAAAGAGACCCAGTACTTC.

This chain links TRBV2 with TRBJ1-1; no clear D. The germline gives CDR1 SNHLY, CDR2 FYNNEI. There are 16 residues in the CDR3. Trimming left V 2 bases short and J 0 bases short, with 13 bases between. CDR3 nucleotide sequence: TGTGCCAGCAGTGAATGGGTCGGAACGGTGAACACTGAAGCTTTCTTT. It encodes CASSEWVGTVNTEAFF.

This chain joins TRBV4-3 and TRBJ2-1; no clear D. The CDR3 has 16 residues. From germline, CDR1 is LGHNA and CDR2 YSLEER. The V gene lost 3 bases and the J gene lost 0 bases, with 12 bases spanning the gap. The CDR3 coding sequence is TGCGCCAGCAGCCAGGCGTTCCAAAGCTCCTACAATGAGCAGTTCTTC. It translates to CASSQAFQSSYNEQFF.

The CDR3 spells CASSLRRAPNEQFF. The CDR3 DNA sequence: TGTGCCAGCAGTCTTAGGAGGGCCCCCAATGAGCAGTTCTTC. This chain connects TRBV7-2 to TRBJ2-1; possibly TRBD2 for D (6 bases). The CDR3 has 14 residues. With 6 bases removed from V and 6 bases from J, the gap between germline ends came to 15 bases. CDR1 and CDR2 (germline): SGHTA, FQGNSA.

V is TRBV29-1 and J is TRBJ1-2, with 9 bases fitting TRBD1. Germline V gene sequence: CDR1 SQVTM, CDR2 ANQGSEA. CDR3 length: 12 residues. V gave up 7 bases and J gave up 8 bases; unmatched junction bases: 8. CDR3 amino acids: CSGGQGPRGYTF. For the CDR3, the DNA is TGCAGCGGGGGACAGGGACCGCGGGGCTACACCTTC.

The CDR3 nucleotides are TGTGCCAGCAGCCCCACCGCAAAGGGGGGCGGGCAGTTCTTC. Residues: CASSPTAKGGGQFF. The gene calls are TRBV7-3 and TRBJ2-1, with D perhaps given as TRBD1 or TRBD2 (6 bases each). Germline-derived CDR1 and CDR2 are SGHTA and FQGTGA. This CDR3 has 14 residues. Trimming took off 5 bases at V and 12 bases at J, with 20 bases between the two ends.

This clone showed up just once. This chain uses TRBV7-9 with TRBJ2-3, with 14 bases aligning to TRBD2. Germline lookup yields CDR1 SEHNR and CDR2 FQNEAQ (reference sequence). This CDR3 is built from 16 residues. Unmatched junction bases numbered 6, after V lost 4 bases and J lost 6 bases. The CDR3, as DNA: TGTGCCAGCAGCTACAAGACTAGCGGGAGGGTGGATACGCAGTATTTT. As protein: CASSYKTSGRVDTQYF.

In this sample, this clone turned up a few times. The V gene is TRBV2, the J gene TRBJ1-3; D may be TRBD1 (6 bases). Trimming shortened V by 0 bases and J by 2 bases, and 17 bases separated the two germline ends. The CDR3 runs to 18 residues. Germline V gives CDR1 SNHLY, CDR2 FYNNEI. The CDR3 here is CASSEAEWGATAGNTIYF. The CDR3 DNA is TGTGCCAGCAGTGAAGCGGAGTGGGGGGCGACGGCTGGAAACACCATATATTTT.

The J gene is TRBJ2-1, the V gene TRBV19; possibly TRBD2 for D (5 bases). There are 16 residues in the CDR3. V was trimmed by 3 bases and J by 8 bases, leaving 20 bases between them. Germline assignment: CDR1 LNHDA and CDR2 SQIVND (reference sequence). In DNA, the CDR3 is TGTGCCAGTAGTATGAGGGATATTCATTTTACCGATGAGCAGTTCTTC. As protein: CASSMRDIHFTDEQFF.

The chain has TRBV19 and TRBJ1-5, with D possibly TRBD1 on 5 matching bases. Germline CDR1 LNHDA, CDR2 SQIVND (reference sequence). This CDR3 contains 13 residues. The ends were cut back, 4 bases at V and 6 bases at J, with 10 bases in the middle. Here the CDR3 DNA reads TGTGCCAGTAGTACGGGGGGGGGTCAGCCCCAGCATTTT. As protein: CASSTGGGQPQHF.

The gene calls are TRBV5-6 and TRBJ2-1; D is possibly TRBD2 (6 bases). Per the germline V gene, CDR1 is SGHDT and CDR2 is YYEEEE. This CDR3 spans 15 amino acids. Trimming took 5 bases from V and 0 from J, leaving 12 bases between them. The CDR3 region has the DNA TGTGCCAGCAGGGAGGGACCGGGCTCCTACAATGAGCAGTTCTTC. The encoded protein is CASREGPGSYNEQFF.

V usage is TRBV10-1 and J usage is TRBJ2-1; maybe TRBD1 (6 bases). Trimming pared 6 bases from V and 0 bases from J, leaving 15 bases between. This CDR3 is 16 amino acids long. Looked up from germline, CDR1 is WNHNN and CDR2 is SYGVQD (reference sequence). This CDR3 is CASSGAQGSSYNEQFF. The DNA for the CDR3 is TGCGCCAGCAGCGGCGCCCAGGGGAGCTCCTACAATGAGCAGTTCTTC.

This chain connects TRBV5-1 to TRBJ2-1; D is undetermined. The V gene lost 3 bases and the J gene lost 6 bases, with 16 bases spanning the gap. Germline loops: CDR1 SGHRS, CDR2 YFSETQ. The CDR3 sequence is 15 residues long. CDR3 sequence reads: CASSYDGSPSNEQFF. The DNA for the CDR3 is TGCGCCAGCAGCTACGACGGGTCCCCTAGCAATGAGCAGTTCTTC. The full variable domain, its missing parts supplied by reference TRBV5-1 and TRBJ2-1, is KAGVTQTPRYLIKTRGQQVTLSCSPISGHRSVSWYQQTPGQGLQFLFEYFSETQRNKGNFPGRFSGRQFSNSRSEMNVSTLELGDSALYLCASSYDGSPSNEQFFGPGTRLTVL.

This chain connects TRBV5-5 to TRBJ2-6; 10 bases map to TRBD1. V was clipped by 2 bases and J by 2 bases; unmatched bases: 7. Germline CDR1 and CDR2: SGHKS and YYEKEE (reference sequence). The CDR3 runs to 18 residues. Here the CDR3 DNA reads TGTGCCAGCAGCTTTAGGGGACAGGGGAATACTGGGGCCAACGTCCTGACTTTC. Amino acids: CASSFRGQGNTGANVLTF.

The gene calls are TRBV28 and TRBJ1-1; no reliable D call. Germline loops: CDR1 MDHEN, CDR2 SYDVKM. Trimming pared 2 bases from V and 4 bases from J, leaving 8 bases between. The CDR3 is made up of 13 amino acids. For the CDR3, the DNA is TGTGCCAGCAGTTTACTTCAGATCACTGAAGCTTTCTTT. It yields the protein CASSLLQITEAFF.

The rearrangement uses TRBV16 and TRBJ2-7; 8 bases map to TRBD2. This CDR3 has 15 amino acids. Germline CDR1 and CDR2: KGHSY and FQNENV. The V gene end was trimmed by 7 bases and the J gene end by 6 bases; junction bases not matched to a gene: 14. The CDR3 DNA reads as TGTGCCAGCACCCCTCGCGTGGGCGGGAGGTCCGAGCAGTACTTC. This codes for CASTPRVGGRSEQYF.

This chain links TRBV18 with TRBJ2-3; no definite D call. This CDR3 is 13 amino acids long. V lost 3 bases, J lost 0 bases, and 4 bases lay in between. CDR1 is KGHSH and CDR2 is LQKENI in the germline V gene. CDR3 coding DNA: TGTGCCAGCTCACCGGCCAGCACAGATACGCAGTATTTT. Amino acids: CASSPASTDTQYF.

J is TRBJ1-3 and V is TRBV9; D gene unclear. V was cut by 0 bases and J by 0 bases, with 10 bases left in between. The CDR3 sequence is 16 residues long. CDR1 and CDR2 from the germline V gene are SGDLS and YYNGEE. The DNA of the CDR3 is TGTGCCAGCAGCGTAGGGTTCCCATACTCTGGAAACACCATATATTTT. Amino acids: CASSVGFPYSGNTIYF.

This rearrangement joins TRBV7-9 to TRBJ1-1; the match to TRBD1 covers 8 bases. Trimming took 5 bases from V and 5 from J; bases not matched to a gene: 4. Germline assignment: CDR1 SEHNR and CDR2 FQNEAQ (reference sequence). CDR3 length: 13 amino acids. The DNA for the CDR3 is TGTGCCAGCAGCGGACAGGGATTGACTGAAGCTTTCTTT. Its protein product is CASSGQGLTEAFF.

The chain employs TRBV3-1 (or the pseudogene TRBV3-2) and TRBJ1-5, with a possible D match to TRBD1 (5 bases). Trimming stripped 3 bases from V and 7 bases from J, with 10 bases between. The CDR3 extends over 13 amino acids. Germline CDR1 and CDR2: LGHDT and YNNKEL (reference sequence). CDR3: CASSQGGGQPQHF. As DNA, the CDR3 is TGTGCCAGCAGCCAGGGGGGGGGACAGCCCCAGCATTTT.